A single sample gave rise to the 28 T cell receptor beta chains below, sequenced in a study of identical twins. TCRdb reprocessed the 5' RACE reads via MiXCR and lists one record per CDR3 protein. The table includes about 810,000 distinct CDR3 sequences, more than 9% detected once. The same sample was also studied in work on yellow fever vaccine responses in identical twins.

Sequenced sample: PBMCs. The origin of the receptors is a woman aged 18 to 35 in good health.

This clonotype was observed a few times. The V gene is TRBV12-3 or TRBV12-4, the J gene TRBJ2-7; D is perhaps TRBD1 or TRBD2 (5 bases each). This CDR3 region has 15 residues. V lost 6 bases and J lost 5, with 20 bases in between. CDR3 region: CASSRNRDLINEQYF. DNA for the CDR3: TGTGCCAGCAGCCGAAACCGGGACCTAATAAACGAGCAGTACTTC.

This clonotype has a handful of counts. J is TRBJ2-1 and V is TRBV20-1; 7 bases are a match to TRBD2. The CDR3 has 14 amino acids. CDR1 DFQATT and CDR2 SNEGSKA come from the germline V gene (reference sequence). V shed 1 base and J 7 bases; nucleotides not matched to a gene: 7. The CDR3 nucleotides read TGCAGTGCTAGAGTGTCCGGGGGGACTAATGAGCAGTTCTTC. As protein: CSARVSGGTNEQFF.

The genes are TRBV29-1 and TRBJ1-1; D unresolved. CDR3 length: 12 residues. Germline CDR1 SQVTM, CDR2 ANQGSEA. V lost 1 base and J lost 1, with 4 bases in between. CDR3 nucleotides: TGCAGCGTTGAAGGAGAGAACACTGAAGCTTTCTTT. Residues: CSVEGENTEAFF.

In its sample, this clonotype was seen many times. The rearrangement links TRBV20-1 to TRBJ1-6; D gene unclear. CDR1 and CDR2 (germline): DFQATT, SNEGSKA (reference sequence). Trimming cost V 3 bases and J 11 bases, with 23 bases left between them. This CDR3 is built from 16 residues. CDR3 loop: CSASFLPMQASPPLHF. The CDR3 DNA sequence: TGCAGTGCTAGTTTTCTCCCGATGCAGGCTTCGCCACCCCTCCACTTT.

This clonotype was observed at least ten times. In nucleotides, the CDR3 is TGTGCCACCAGCGAAACAACAGGGGGCAATCAGCCCCAGCATTTT. Protein: CATSETTGGNQPQHF. The J gene is TRBJ1-5, the V gene TRBV15, with 7 bases aligning to TRBD1. Germline-derived CDR1 and CDR2 are LNHNV and YYDKDF (reference sequence). CDR3 length equals 15 residues. J lost 2 bases, V lost 5 bases, and 6 bases had no gene match.

This clonotype was seen a few times. The chain is built from TRBV11-3 and TRBJ2-7; 8 bases match TRBD2. V shed 2 bases, J shed 5 bases, and the junction held 5 bases outside the gene matches. CDR1 and CDR2 from the germline V gene are SGHNT and YENEEA. This CDR3 has 14 residues. The CDR3: CASSLTGGMDEQYF. The CDR3 DNA sequence: TGTGCCAGCAGCTTAACGGGGGGGATGGACGAGCAGTACTTC.

This clonotype has only a few counts. V is TRBV12-3 or TRBV12-4 and J is TRBJ2-3; D is unclear. V lost 7 bases to trimming and J lost 6 bases, with 11 bases between them. The CDR3 loop spans 12 amino acids. The CDR3 DNA is TGTGCCAGCACTCCCCTTGGTGATACGCAGTATTTT. Amino acids: CASTPLGDTQYF.

This sequence joins TRBV29-1 and TRBJ2-7, with 8 bases lining up with TRBD1. The J segment lost 4 bases and the V segment lost 5 bases, leaving 13 bases of the junction unmatched. CDR1 and CDR2 (germline): SQVTM, ANQGSEA. The CDR3 is made up of 15 amino acids. Written as DNA, the CDR3 is TGCAGCGTTCTCCCCGCGTTGGACAGGGTGTACGAGCAGTACTTC. Translation: CSVLPALDRVYEQYF.

This clonotype was found a few times. The CDR3 region has the DNA TGCAGTGCTAGAGACCCCGGGACTTATTACAATGAGCAGTTCTTC. It yields the protein CSARDPGTYYNEQFF. V gene TRBV20-1 combines with J gene TRBJ2-1; perhaps TRBD2 as D (6 bases). The CDR3 consists of 15 residues. V lost 0 bases and J lost 4, with 13 bases in between. From germline, CDR1 is DFQATT and CDR2 SNEGSKA (reference sequence).

This clonotype was observed many times. The chain carries TRBV12-3 or TRBV12-4 and TRBJ2-7, with 11 bases identical to TRBD2. This CDR3 is built from 16 residues. The J segment lost 2 bases and the V segment lost 6 bases, leaving 9 bases of the junction unmatched. The DNA of the CDR3 is TGTGCCAGCAGCCCTAAAGGGACTAGCGGAACCTACGAGCAGTACTTC. Its protein is CASSPKGTSGTYEQYF.

This clonotype was detected once. Its ends do not fully match the called genes, so a read error is possible. The chain is built from TRBV12-3 or TRBV12-4 and TRBJ2-2; a weak D match, TRBD2 (5 bases). This CDR3 contains 18 residues. CDR3 region: CAISPRPLAAQNTGELFF. The CDR3 DNA follows: TGTGCCATCAGTCCGAGACCCCTAGCCGCCCAGAACACCGGGGAGCTGTTTTTT.

This clonotype has a handful of counts. The V gene is TRBV11-3, the J gene TRBJ2-2; the D gene is possibly TRBD2 (6 bases). Germline V gene lookup returns CDR1 SGHNT and CDR2 YENEEA. The CDR3 sequence is 16 residues long. The V end lost 6 bases, the J end lost 1 base, and 15 bases lay between the germline ends. Here the CDR3 reads CASSSGISGNTGELFF. DNA for the CDR3: TGTGCCAGCAGTTCGGGGATTAGCGGGAACACCGGGGAGCTGTTTTTT. The full variable domain, in which reference TRBV11-3 and TRBJ2-2 provide the parts outside the CDR3, is EAGVVQSPRYKIIEKKQPVAFWCNPISGHNTLYWYLQNLGQGPELLIRYENEEAVDDSQLPKDRFSAERLKGVDSTLKIQPAELGDSAVYLCASSSGISGNTGELFFGEGSRLTVL.

The sample holds a few counts of this clonotype. The rearrangement links TRBV24-1 to TRBJ2-7, with 9 bases matching TRBD1. V gave up 11 bases and J gave up 0 bases; unmatched junction bases: 7. Per the germline V gene, CDR1 is KGHDR and CDR2 is SFDVKD. The CDR3 has 14 residues. CDR3 amino acids: CAITGTGISYEQYV. CDR3 DNA sequence: TGTGCCATCACCGGGACAGGGATCTCCTACGAGCAGTACGTC.

The V gene is TRBV19, the J gene TRBJ2-1; D is undetermined. V lost 3 bases, J lost 3 bases, and 3 bases lay in between. Germline CDR1 is LNHDA and CDR2 is SQIVND (reference sequence). This CDR3 contains 12 residues. The CDR3 reads CASSIYYNEQFF. CDR3 nucleotides: TGTGCCAGTAGTATTTACTACAATGAGCAGTTCTTC.

In its sample, this clonotype was seen a few times. The chain recombines TRBV5-1 with TRBJ2-2, with TRBD1 identical over 7 bases. This CDR3 contains 17 residues. The V and J ends lost 3 bases and 10 bases, in that order; junction bases with no gene match: 18. Germline assignment: CDR1 SGHRS and CDR2 YFSETQ. This CDR3 reads CASSSPPLTGSVVELFF. The CDR3 DNA follows: TGCGCCAGCAGCTCGCCCCCTCTGACAGGGTCGGTCGTGGAGCTGTTTTTT.

The rearrangement joins TRBV20-1 to TRBJ2-1; TRBD2 agrees at 9 bases. In germline, CDR1 is DFQATT, CDR2 SNEGSKA (reference sequence). The CDR3 loop spans 15 amino acids. V shed 0 bases, J shed 4 bases, and the junction held 4 bases outside the gene matches. The CDR3 DNA follows: TGCAGTGCTAGAGATGGGGGACTAGCTTACAATGAGCAGTTCTTC. This gives the protein CSARDGGLAYNEQFF.

This clonotype came up a few times. The rearrangement joins TRBV5-1 to TRBJ2-7, with 11 bases aligning to TRBD2. This CDR3 is built from 16 residues. V gave up 3 bases and J gave up 0 bases; unmatched junction bases: 5. CDR1 and CDR2 from the germline V gene are SGHRS and YFSETQ. The CDR3 sequence: CASSYRLAGPSYEQYF. CDR3 in DNA: TGCGCCAGCAGCTACCGACTAGCGGGACCCTCCTACGAGCAGTACTTC.

This clonotype was seen a handful of times. The chain joins TRBV19 to TRBJ2-1; D call uncertain. CDR3 length equals 13 residues. V was shortened by 3 bases and J by 8 bases, with 11 bases between the two germline ends. CDR1 and CDR2 from the germline V gene are LNHDA and SQIVND (reference sequence). DNA of the CDR3: TGTGCCAGTAGTATTCTCCAGGTGGATGAGCAGTTCTTC. Translation: CASSILQVDEQFF.

The table lists this clonotype with a few counts. The chain joins TRBV7-8 to TRBJ2-7, with 15 bases identical to TRBD2. V shed 0 bases and J 6 bases; nucleotides not matched to a gene: 6. This CDR3 spans 17 amino acids. Germline CDR1 is SGHVS and CDR2 is FQNEAQ. The CDR3 is CASSLAPGLAGGVEQYF. Written as DNA, the CDR3 is TGTGCCAGCAGCTTAGCGCCGGGACTAGCGGGAGGTGTCGAGCAGTACTTC.

There are many counts of this clonotype. The genes are TRBV10-3 and TRBJ1-6; unclear D gene. The CDR3 contains 14 residues. The germline CDR1 and CDR2 sequences are ENHRY and SYGVKD. Trimming removed 6 bases from V and 8 bases from J, with 14 bases in between. The chain's CDR3 is CAIRVKREDSPLHF. The CDR3 nucleotides read TGTGCCATCAGGGTGAAAAGGGAGGATTCACCCCTCCACTTT.

In its sample, this clonotype was seen a few times. The chain couples TRBV5-1 to TRBJ2-1; 10 bases align to TRBD1. The CDR3 runs to 16 residues. Germline CDR1 reads SGHRS; CDR2 reads YFSETQ. J lost 8 bases, V lost 3 bases, and 11 bases had no gene match. This CDR3 reads CASSSLDRGRSDEQFF. CDR3 sequence (DNA): TGCGCCAGCAGCTCCCTCGACAGGGGGCGCTCGGATGAGCAGTTCTTC.

V gene TRBV14 combines with J gene TRBJ2-1; 7 nucleotides agree with TRBD2. J was trimmed by 4 bases and V by 4 bases; bases with no gene match: 7. CDR3 length: 15 amino acids. Germline CDR1 is SGHDN and CDR2 is FVKESK. For the CDR3, the DNA is TGTGCCAGCAGCCCAGCGGGAAAGAAATACAATGAGCAGTTCTTC. Translating gives CASSPAGKKYNEQFF.

This clonotype was found a few times. The rearrangement joins TRBV27 to TRBJ2-4; 11 bases match TRBD1. The junction had 15 bases not matched to a gene; V was cut back by 5 bases and J by 3 bases. Germline lookup yields CDR1 MNHEY and CDR2 SMNVEV (reference sequence). There are 19 residues in the CDR3. The CDR3 protein is CASSPTGQGVSWGKNIQYF. Here the CDR3 DNA reads TGTGCCAGCAGTCCGACGGGACAGGGGGTTTCCTGGGGCAAAAACATTCAGTACTTC.

This clonotype was seen at least ten times. Written as DNA, the CDR3 is TGTGCCAGCAGTATACTGGAAAACAATGAGCAGTTCTTC. Encoded protein: CASSILENNEQFF. This chain uses TRBV12-3 or TRBV12-4 with TRBJ2-1; D unresolved. The CDR3 extends over 13 amino acids. V lost 5 bases, J lost 5 bases, and 10 bases lay in between.

The chain employs TRBV6-2 or TRBV6-3 and TRBJ2-7; D perhaps matches TRBD1 (5 bases). This CDR3 has 12 residues. V lost 2 bases to trimming and J lost 12 bases, with 14 bases between them. CDR1 is MNHEY and CDR2 is SVGEGT in the germline V gene. The chain's CDR3 is CASSYEDTSRYF. CDR3 nucleotides: TGTGCCAGCAGTTACGAGGACACCTCTCGGTACTTC.

This clonotype has more than one count but fewer than ten. V gene TRBV2 combines with J gene TRBJ2-3, with D possibly TRBD2 on 6 matching bases. Trimming removed 0 bases at V and 2 bases at J, with 15 bases between. The CDR3 loop spans 17 amino acids. Germline CDR1 and CDR2: SNHLY and FYNNEI. DNA of the CDR3: TGTGCCAGCAGTGAAGCGCGGGCGGGGCCTGCCACAGATACGCAGTATTTT. It yields the protein CASSEARAGPATDTQYF.

The CDR3 nucleotides read TGTGCCAGCAGCCCGACCCAGGACAGTGAGCAGTTCTTC. It is translated as CASSPTQDSEQFF. This chain joins TRBV7-2 and TRBJ2-1; D perhaps matches TRBD1 (6 bases). From germline, CDR1 is SGHTA and CDR2 FQGNSA. The V end lost 5 bases, the J end lost 9 bases, and 14 bases lay between the germline ends. The CDR3 spans 13 residues.

The chain uses TRBV12-3 or TRBV12-4 and TRBJ2-3, with a possible D match to TRBD2 (5 bases). V gave up 7 bases and J gave up 8 bases, with 7 bases separating them. The CDR3 loop spans 10 amino acids. This CDR3 is CASIGGTQYF. CDR3 DNA: TGTGCCAGCATCGGAGGTACGCAGTATTTT.